This TCR beta chain was sequenced in a study of T cell responses to AZD1222 COVID-19 vaccine. This table comes from immunoSEQ multiplex PCR, and its TCRdb copy is limited to in-frame clones, with some not included. The top ten hold 6.9% of the sample, which has about 160,000 clones, 75% to 90% seen once. V lost 1 base to trimming and J lost 7 bases, with 19 bases between them. The V gene's germline CDR1 is MNHEY and CDR2 SVGAGI. The CDR3 runs 16 residues. This sequence originates from an adult in good health. This chain links TRBV6-5 with TRBJ1-2, with D uncertain. This material consisted of peripheral blood, taken on day 0 of AZD1222 vaccination. DNA of the CDR3: TGTGCCAGCAGTTACTTTAGTGGAACCTTACGAGTTGGCTACACCTTC. Residues: CASSYFSGTLRVGYTF.